The 25 T cell receptor beta chains reported below all come from one sample, sequenced in a study of shared clonotypes between healthy human individuals. Assay: immunoSEQ multiplex PCR; the TCRdb copy retains only in-frame clones and omits some. The sample consists of around 1.6 million clones, roughly 98% of them appearing once. Sequenced input: naive CD4+ T cells sorted from blood. Subset described: CD45RA+ positively selected. These receptors all stem from a man aged 25 to 45 in good health.

The rearrangement links TRBV6-1 to TRBJ1-3; no clear D. V shed 2 bases and J shed 0 bases, with 8 bases lying between them. CDR3 length: 15 amino acids. Germline V lookup: CDR1 MNHNS, CDR2 SASEGT. The CDR3 loop is CASSESGLSGNTIYF. CDR3 coding DNA: TGTGCCAGCAGTGAATCTGGCCTCTCTGGAAACACCATATATTTT.

The rearrangement uses TRBV19 and TRBJ2-2; D is perhaps TRBD2 (6 bases). Per germline, CDR1 LNHDA and CDR2 SQIVND (reference sequence). V lost 3 bases and J 5 bases, leaving 13 bases between the germline ends. The CDR3 runs to 15 residues. The DNA for the CDR3 is TGTGCCAGTAGTATCGCGATTGGGGGGACCGGGGAGCTGTTTTTT. This codes for CASSIAIGGTGELFF. The variable domain in full, completed from reference TRBV19 and TRBJ2-2, reads DGGITQSPKYLFRKEGQNVTLSCEQNLNHDAMYWYRQDPGQGLRLIYYSQIVNDFQKGDIAEGYSVSREKKESFPLTVTSAQKNPTAFYLCASSIAIGGTGELFFGEGSRLTVL.

This chain uses TRBV12-5 with TRBJ1-2; no clear D gene. Germline loops: CDR1 LGHNT, CDR2 FRNRAP. This CDR3 contains 14 residues. V was shortened by 1 base and J by 5 bases, with 11 bases between the two germline ends. The CDR3 DNA reads as TGTGCTAGTGGTTTGGGGGAGGTGAGGTATGGCTACACCTTC. Translated, it gives CASGLGEVRYGYTF.

This sequence joins TRBV30 and TRBJ2-2, with D tentatively TRBD1 (6 bases). The ends were cut back, 5 bases at V and 4 bases at J, with 17 bases in the middle. The CDR3 runs 15 residues. Per the germline V gene, CDR1 is GTSNPN and CDR2 is SVGIG (reference sequence). The CDR3 DNA reads as TGTGCCTGGGACCTGAAGGGGGTGGGCACCGGGGAGCTGTTTTTT. As protein: CAWDLKGVGTGELFF.

The chain has TRBV5-1 and TRBJ2-1, with TRBD2 matching 11 bases. The CDR3 covers 18 residues. J was trimmed by 5 bases and V by 5 bases; bases with no gene match: 15. CDR1 and CDR2 from the germline V gene are SGHRS and YFSETQ. The CDR3 reads CASRAGTSGGDLNNEQFF. In nucleotides, the CDR3 is TGCGCCAGCAGGGCCGGGACTAGCGGAGGGGACCTTAACAATGAGCAGTTCTTC.

The gene calls are TRBV29-1 and TRBJ2-7, with TRBD2 matching 7 bases. The V gene end was trimmed by 4 bases and the J gene end by 2 bases; junction bases not matched to a gene: 11. CDR3 size: 15 residues. Germline V gene data show CDR1 as SQVTM and CDR2 as ANQGSEA. CDR3 sequence (DNA): TGCAGCGTTGTAGGTGGGGCGGGAGCTGCCTACGAGCAGTACTTC. Its protein is CSVVGGAGAAYEQYF.

This clone was detected once. This chain links TRBV4-2 with TRBJ1-5; D gene uncertain. Trimming shortened V by 0 bases and J by 0 bases, and 21 bases separated the two germline ends. The CDR3 length is 20 residues. The germline gives CDR1 LGHNA, CDR2 YNFKEQ. The CDR3 sequence is CASSQDNARTEAYSNQPQHF. The CDR3 coding sequence is TGTGCCAGCAGCCAAGATAATGCCCGGACGGAGGCCTATAGCAATCAGCCCCAGCATTTT.

This clone has just one count. The chain joins TRBV7-6 to TRBJ2-7; 7 bases match TRBD2. This CDR3 spans 12 amino acids. Germline trimming cut 7 bases from V and 6 bases from J; bases unmatched to any gene: 6. Germline V CDR1 and CDR2: SGHVS, FNYEAQ. The CDR3 loop is CASTLGGGEQYF. The CDR3 DNA reads as TGTGCCAGCACCCTGGGGGGGGGCGAGCAGTACTTC. The whole variable domain, filled in from reference TRBV7-6 and TRBJ2-7, reads GAGVSQSPRYKVTKRGQDVALRCDPISGHVSLYWYRQALGQGPEFLTYFNYEAQQDKSGLPNDRFSAERPEGSISTLTIQRTEQRDSAMYRCASTLGGGEQYFGPGTRLTVT.

The chain uses TRBV7-2 and TRBJ2-1, with 14 bases that match TRBD2. CDR1 is SGHTA, CDR2 FQGNSA, per germline. The CDR3 covers 18 residues. V shed 1 base, J shed 8 bases, and the junction held 10 bases outside the gene matches. CDR3 loop: CASSLEGTSGRFRDEQFF. In nucleotides, the CDR3 is TGTGCCAGCAGCTTAGAGGGGACTAGCGGGAGATTTAGGGATGAGCAGTTCTTC. The variable domain in full, completed from reference TRBV7-2 and TRBJ2-1, reads GAGVSQSPSNKVTEKGKDVELRCDPISGHTALYWYRQSLGQGLEFLIYFQGNSAPDKSGLPSDRFSAERTGGSVSTLTIQRTQQEDSAVYLCASSLEGTSGRFRDEQFFGPGTRLTVL.

This chain links TRBV18 with TRBJ1-1; no clear D gene. The germline V gene has CDR1 KGHSH and CDR2 LQKENI. This CDR3 contains 12 residues. V was cut by 6 bases and J by 0 bases, with 5 bases left in between. The CDR3 region is CASSPMNTEAFF. The CDR3 coding sequence is TGTGCCAGCTCCCCTATGAACACTGAAGCTTTCTTT. The complete variable domain, with remaining parts taken from reference TRBV18 and TRBJ1-1, reads NAGVMQNPRHLVRRRGQEARLRCSPMKGHSHVYWYRQLPEEGLKFMVYLQKENIIDESGMPKERFSAEFPKEGPSILRIQQVVRGDSAAYFCASSPMNTEAFFGQGTRLTVV.

The rearrangement links TRBV5-1 to TRBJ2-5; 7 nucleotides line up with TRBD1. Germline CDR1 and CDR2: SGHRS and YFSETQ. This CDR3 region has 16 residues. Trimming at V came to 4 bases and at J to 0 bases, leaving 9 bases not matched to a gene. As DNA, the CDR3 is TGCGCCAGCAGCGGGGGATCGGGACAGCACCAAGAGACCCAGTACTTC. It encodes CASSGGSGQHQETQYF.

This clone was seen a single time. This chain uses TRBV7-9 with TRBJ2-1, with 13 bases identical to TRBD2. Unmatched junction bases numbered 0, after V lost 3 bases and J lost 7 bases. The CDR3 has 14 amino acids. Germline values: CDR1 SEHNR, CDR2 FQNEAQ (reference sequence). The chain's CDR3 is CASSLTSGRNEQFF. CDR3 coding DNA: TGTGCCAGCAGCTTGACTAGCGGGAGGAATGAGCAGTTCTTC.

The chain has TRBV19 and TRBJ1-1; 7 bases agree with TRBD1. J gave up 6 bases and V 5 bases, and 6 bases lay outside the gene matches. Germline V gene lookup returns CDR1 LNHDA and CDR2 SQIVND (reference sequence). CDR3 length: 13 residues. CDR3 loop: CASSPRQGSEAFF. The CDR3 DNA follows: TGTGCCAGTAGTCCGAGACAGGGATCTGAAGCTTTCTTT.

V and J are TRBV7-8 and TRBJ2-7, with 7 bases aligning to TRBD2. This CDR3 has 15 residues. From germline, CDR1 is SGHVS and CDR2 FQNEAQ. The ends lost 1 base at V and 2 bases at J; junction bases unmatched: 5. CDR3 in amino acids: CASSLGPGGPYEQYF. The CDR3, as DNA: TGTGCCAGCAGCTTAGGGCCGGGAGGCCCCTACGAGCAGTACTTC.

In the case of this clone: This specimen includes other DNA sequences encoding the same CDR3. The V gene is TRBV5-1, the J gene TRBJ1-3, with 9 bases lining up with TRBD1. Germline V gene lookup returns CDR1 SGHRS and CDR2 YFSETQ. The CDR3 is 15 residues long. The trim removed 0 bases at V and 2 bases at J, leaving 0 bases unmatched. The CDR3 DNA reads TGCGCCAGCAGCTTGGGGACAGGGGCTGGAAACACCATATATTTT. Translated, it gives CASSLGTGAGNTIYF.

The rearrangement joins TRBV27 to TRBJ1-5; a possible D gene is TRBD1 (6 bases). Germline CDR1 is MNHEY and CDR2 is SMNVEV (reference sequence). The CDR3 loop spans 16 amino acids. Trimming took 4 bases from V and 1 from J, leaving 14 bases between them. The CDR3 spells CASSSTGQWSNQPQHF. For the CDR3, the DNA is TGTGCCAGCAGTTCTACAGGGCAATGGAGCAATCAGCCCCAGCATTTT.

This clone was seen once. The gene calls are TRBV5-4 and TRBJ2-6, with 14 positions matching TRBD2. Germline trimming cut 0 bases from V and 1 base from J; bases unmatched to any gene: 0. This CDR3 is 18 amino acids long. Germline CDR1 SGHNT, CDR2 YYREEE (reference sequence). The DNA of the CDR3 is TGTGCCAGCAGCTTGGGGACTAGCGGGAGGTCTGGGGCCAACGTCCTGACTTTC. It translates to CASSLGTSGRSGANVLTF.

This chain joins TRBV6-5 and TRBJ1-2; D might be TRBD1 (5 bases). The V gene lost 2 bases and the J gene lost 6 bases, with 10 bases spanning the gap. The CDR3 is 13 residues long. Looked up from germline, CDR1 is MNHEY and CDR2 is SVGAGI. The CDR3 DNA reads as TGTGCCAGCAGTTACGCGGCAGGGAATGGCTACACCTTC. Translating gives CASSYAAGNGYTF.

The J gene is TRBJ1-1, the V gene TRBV20-1, with D possibly being TRBD1 (5 bases). The CDR3 sequence is 11 residues long. From germline, CDR1 is DFQATT and CDR2 SNEGSKA (reference sequence). The chain's CDR3 is CAISRDPAAFF. In DNA form, the CDR3 reads TGCGCAATTTCCCGGGACCCCGCGGCTTTCTTT.

DNA for the CDR3: TGTGCCAGCAGCTTAGCGGGAGGCCCCGGGGAGCTGTTTTTT. Translated: CASSLAGGPGELFF. The gene calls are TRBV7-8 and TRBJ2-2; perhaps TRBD2 as D (6 bases). With 0 bases removed from V and 6 bases from J, the gap between germline ends came to 8 bases. Germline lookup yields CDR1 SGHVS and CDR2 FQNEAQ. This CDR3 has 14 residues. Looking up the rest from reference TRBV7-8 and TRBJ2-2 gives the full variable domain: GAGVSQSPRYKVAKRGQDVALRCDPISGHVSLFWYQQALGQGPEFLTYFQNEAQLDKSGLPSDRFFAERPEGSVSTLKIQRTQQEDSAVYLCASSLAGGPGELFFGEGSRLTVL.

Of note for this clone: The identical CDR3 is also encoded by other nucleotide sequences in the sample. The rearrangement links TRBV28 to TRBJ1-5, with D unclear. Per the germline V gene, CDR1 is MDHEN and CDR2 is SYDVKM. The CDR3 length is 13 residues. Trimming removed 6 bases from V and 0 bases from J, with 6 bases in between. The chain's CDR3 is CASRGYSNQPQHF. The CDR3 DNA sequence: TGTGCCAGCAGGGGTTATAGCAATCAGCCCCAGCATTTT.

This clone was counted a single time. The chain joins TRBV7-2 to TRBJ2-1; 8 bases align to TRBD2. The germline CDR1 and CDR2 sequences are SGHTA and FQGNSA. The CDR3 extends over 15 amino acids. V was clipped by 5 bases and J by 8 bases; unmatched bases: 11. The CDR3 is CASSPQAGEIYEQFF. Here the CDR3 DNA reads TGTGCCAGCAGCCCCCAAGCGGGAGAGATTTATGAGCAGTTCTTC.

Concerning this clone itself: The same CDR3 also results from other DNA sequences found in this sample. The CDR3, as DNA: TGTGCCAGCAGCTTGGGTTCTAGCGGGAGGTACAATGAGCAGTTCTTC. Translation gives CASSLGSSGRYNEQFF. The gene calls are TRBV5-4 and TRBJ2-1; TRBD2 matches 11 bases. J gave up 4 bases and V 0 bases, and 3 bases lay outside the gene matches. This CDR3 contains 16 residues. From germline, CDR1 is SGHNT and CDR2 YYREEE (reference sequence).

The DNA of the CDR3 is TGTGCCACCAGCAGGGGCCGCGTCAATCAGCCCCAGCATTTT. It codes for CATSRGRVNQPQHF. V gene TRBV15 combines with J gene TRBJ1-5, with D hard to call. CDR1 is LNHNV and CDR2 is YYDKDF in the germline V gene (reference sequence). V lost 3 bases to trimming and J lost 3 bases, with 9 bases between them. This CDR3 spans 14 amino acids.

DNA for the CDR3: TGCGCCAGCAGCCAAGATGGAACAGGGAAAGAGACCCAGTACTTC. Protein sequence: CASSQDGTGKETQYF. The chain carries TRBV4-1 and TRBJ2-5; perhaps TRBD1 as D (6 bases). Germline V gene sequence: CDR1 MGHRA, CDR2 YSYEKL. The CDR3 loop spans 15 amino acids. V lost 0 bases to trimming and J lost 3 bases, with 11 bases between them.